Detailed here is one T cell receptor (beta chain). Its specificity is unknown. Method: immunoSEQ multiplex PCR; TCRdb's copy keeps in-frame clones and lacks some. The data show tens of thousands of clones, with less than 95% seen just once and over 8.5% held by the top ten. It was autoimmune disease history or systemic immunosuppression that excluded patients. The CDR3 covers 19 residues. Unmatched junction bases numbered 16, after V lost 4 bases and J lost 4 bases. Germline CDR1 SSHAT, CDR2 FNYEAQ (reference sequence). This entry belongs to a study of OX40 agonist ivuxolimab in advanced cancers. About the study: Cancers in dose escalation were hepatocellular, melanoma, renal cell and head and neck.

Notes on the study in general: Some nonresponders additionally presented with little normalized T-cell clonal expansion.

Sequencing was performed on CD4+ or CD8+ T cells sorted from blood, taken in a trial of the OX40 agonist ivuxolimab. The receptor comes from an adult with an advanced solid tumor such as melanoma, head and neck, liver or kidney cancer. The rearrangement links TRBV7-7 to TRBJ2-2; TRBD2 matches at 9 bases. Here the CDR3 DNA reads TGTGCCAGCAGCTCCGACCTCCGAGCGGGGGGCTCGGGCACCGGGGAGCTGTTTTTT. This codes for CASSSDLRAGGSGTGELFF.